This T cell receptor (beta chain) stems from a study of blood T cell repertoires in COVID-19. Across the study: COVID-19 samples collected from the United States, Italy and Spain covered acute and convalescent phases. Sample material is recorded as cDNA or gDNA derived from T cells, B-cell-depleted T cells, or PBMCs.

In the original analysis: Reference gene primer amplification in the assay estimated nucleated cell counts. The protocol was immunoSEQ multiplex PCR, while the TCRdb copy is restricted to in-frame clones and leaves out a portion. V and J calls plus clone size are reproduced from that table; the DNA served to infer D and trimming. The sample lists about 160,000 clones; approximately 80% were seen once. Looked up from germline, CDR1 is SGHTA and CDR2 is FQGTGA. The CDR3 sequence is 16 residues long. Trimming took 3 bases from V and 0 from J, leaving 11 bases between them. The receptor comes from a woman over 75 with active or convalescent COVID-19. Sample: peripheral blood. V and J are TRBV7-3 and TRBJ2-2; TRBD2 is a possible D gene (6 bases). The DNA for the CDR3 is TGTGCCAGCAGCTTGGAGCGGGTACCGAACACCGGGGAGCTGTTTTTT. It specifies CASSLERVPNTGELFF.